The rows below give T cell receptor beta chains drawn from one sample of a study of cytomegalovirus exposure and HLA in healthy donors. Using immunoSEQ multiplex PCR, the repertoire was profiled, and TCRdb retains in-frame clones only, with some absent. In the table there are 120,000 or so clones, 70% to 80% of which are singletons. Sequencing input: PBMCs. The receptors were sampled from a woman aged 40 to 55 in good health and CMV-seropositive. CDR3s include the opening cysteine and the closing phenylalanine or tryptophan. D genes are given only for firm matches. Rows give clone size only sometimes, using once, few, many, or a class for an expanded clone.

v_call	clone_size	d_call	j_call	cdr3_aa	cdr3_nt
TRBV4-3	.	TRBD2	TRBJ2-1	CASSQGPPREGYNEQFF	TGCGCCAGCAGCCAAGGTCCACCAAGGGAGGGTTACAATGAGCAGTTCTTC
TRBV2	.	.	TRBJ2-7	CASRAGRTYEQYF	TGTGCCAGCAGGGCAGGAAGGACCTACGAGCAGTACTTC
TRBV19	few	TRBD1	TRBJ1-2	CATAQGSFGYTF	TGTGCCACCGCACAGGGGAGTTTTGGCTACACCTTC
TRBV7-9	.	TRBD2	TRBJ2-5	CASSPSGAGGPRETQYF	TGTGCCAGCAGCCCCTCCGGTGCGGGAGGGCCTAGGGAGACCCAGTACTTC
TRBV5-4	.	.	TRBJ2-5	CASSSAPAGTQYF	TGTGCCAGCAGCTCTGCTCCGGCAGGGACCCAGTACTTC
TRBV11-2	.	.	TRBJ2-7	CASSLTPSGNEQYF	TGTGCCAGCAGCTTAACTCCCTCAGGGAACGAGCAGTACTTC
TRBV5-5	.	.	TRBJ1-4	CASSLGRDNEKLFF	TGTGCCAGCAGCTTGGGCAGGGATAATGAAAAACTGTTTTTT
TRBV7-2	.	.	TRBJ1-1	CASSNGQPFTEAFF	TGTGCCAGCAGCAACGGACAACCTTTTACTGAAGCTTTCTTT
TRBV6-1	.	.	TRBJ2-3	CASGSGSSTDTQYF	TGTGCCAGCGGAAGCGGGTCTAGCACAGATACGCAGTATTTT
TRBV30	.	TRBD2	TRBJ2-7	CAWSVPLAGSTYEQYF	TGTGCCTGGAGTGTACCCCTAGCGGGGTCGACCTACGAGCAGTACTTC
TRBV4-3	.	.	TRBJ1-5	CASSPTDYSNQPQHF	TGCGCCAGCAGCCCGACGGACTATAGCAATCAGCCCCAGCATTTT
TRBV6-5	.	TRBD2	TRBJ2-3	CASVSGRAPDTQYF	TGTGCCAGCGTTAGCGGGAGGGCTCCAGATACGCAGTATTTT
TRBV19	.	TRBD1	TRBJ1-2	CASSDGQGPNYGYTF	TGTGCCAGTAGTGACGGACAGGGCCCTAACTATGGCTACACCTTC
TRBV30	.	.	TRBJ2-7	CAWNEAGGLYF	TGTGCCTGGAATGAGGCAGGGGGACTGTACTTC
TRBV18	.	TRBD1	TRBJ1-2	CASADREPVNYGYTF	TGTGCCAGCGCCGACAGGGAGCCCGTTAACTATGGCTACACCTTC
TRBV11-2	.	.	TRBJ2-5	CASSRGTYQAYQETQYF	TGTGCCAGCAGCCGTGGGACTTACCAGGCATACCAAGAGACCCAGTACTTC
TRBV9	once	.	TRBJ2-5	CASSLRTGGETQYF	TGTGCCAGCAGCCTACGGACAGGAGGGGAGACCCAGTACTTC
TRBV25-1	.	TRBD1	TRBJ2-5	CASSDVRDRVQETQYF	TGTGCCAGCAGTGACGTCAGGGACAGAGTCCAAGAGACCCAGTACTTC
TRBV5-5	few	.	TRBJ1-5	CASSGQPNQPQHF	TGTGCCAGCAGCGGACAGCCCAATCAGCCCCAGCATTTT
TRBV4-2	few	.	TRBJ1-2	CASSQDGKGANYGYTF	TGTGCCAGCAGCCAAGATGGAAAGGGGGCTAACTATGGCTACACCTTC
TRBV6-5	.	.	TRBJ1-5	CASTLQGQPQHF	TGTGCCAGCACCTTACAGGGTCAGCCCCAGCATTTT
TRBV5-5	.	.	TRBJ2-2	CASSDLAGPGELFF	TGTGCCAGCAGCGACCTGGCAGGCCCCGGGGAGCTGTTTTTT
TRBV5-1	.	TRBD2	TRBJ2-3	CASSLGLAGSDTQYF	TGCGCCAGCAGCTTGGGACTAGCGGGATCAGATACGCAGTATTTT
TRBV7-3	.	TRBD2	TRBJ2-2	CASSSPGGVRGPGELFF	TGTGCCAGCAGCTCCCCTGGGGGGGTAAGGGGCCCCGGGGAGCTGTTTTTT
TRBV6-1	.	TRBD1	TRBJ2-7	CASSEREGTGYPPYEQYF	TGTGCCAGCAGTGAAAGGGAAGGGACAGGGTATCCCCCCTACGAGCAGTACTTC
TRBV5-1	.	.	TRBJ1-1	CASRSTGNTEAFF	TGCGCCAGCAGGTCAACAGGGAACACTGAAGCTTTCTTT
TRBV19	few	.	TRBJ2-4	CASTPLWRGPVKNIQYF	TGTGCCAGTACCCCTCTTTGGAGGGGCCCCGTAAAAAACATTCAGTACTTC
TRBV19	.	TRBD1	TRBJ1-6	CASSPRQGLSSYNSPLHF	TGTGCCAGTAGTCCCAGACAGGGATTGAGCTCCTATAATTCACCCCTCCACTTT